This entry describes one T cell receptor beta chain. As yet, its antigen is unknown. The deep-level immunoSEQ assay was used. Authors' processing steps: In the immunoSEQ data, sequences were junction-only and lacked quality scores, so filtering differed. Some clones are missing from TCRdb's copy, which holds only in-frame ones; the method was immunoSEQ multiplex PCR. The V and J calls and clone size come from that table; D and trimming were worked out from the DNA. The data contain about 980,000 clones, 60% to 85% of them singletons. This entry comes from a study of shared clonotypes between healthy human individuals. CD4+ cells underwent separation, giving CD45RA+ naive and CD45RA-negative memory subsets. Study-level results: Sampling used blood alone; tissue repertoires probably differ.

The specimen was memory CD4+ T cells sorted from blood. The subset denotes: CD45RA-negative fraction. The sequence was collected from a man aged 18 to 30 in good health.

The chain's CDR3 is CASSQGFTNEKLFF. CDR3 bases: TGTGCCAGCTCCCAGGGGTTCACTAATGAAAAACTGTTTTTT. This chain joins TRBV18 and TRBJ1-4; weak D call: TRBD1 (6 bases). V was trimmed by 6 bases and J by 2 bases, leaving 10 bases between them. Looked up from germline, CDR1 is KGHSH and CDR2 is LQKENI. The CDR3 spans 14 residues.